These T cell receptor beta chains were read from a single sample in a study of CD8+ T cells in alopecia areata. Assay used: immunoSEQ multiplex PCR; TCRdb lists only in-frame clones, some missing. Of roughly 250,000 clones in the sample, around 67% were seen once. The sample here was CD4+ T cells sorted from blood, taken at week 0. These receptors originate from a human donor with alopecia areata. CDR3s include the opening cysteine and the closing phenylalanine or tryptophan. Each record gives: J gene, V gene, D gene, CDR3 length, clone size, CDR3 protein, CDR3 DNA. D genes are given only for firm matches. The size entry is marked missing in some rows and otherwise reads once, few, many or a size class.

>TRBJ1-1|TRBV6-5|-|14|-
CASSYSGPGTEAFF
TGTGCCAGCAGTTACTCGGGACCTGGGACTGAAGCTTTCTTT
>TRBJ1-2|TRBV6-5|TRBD1|11|-
CASGQGAGYTF
TGTGCCTCCGGACAGGGCGCTGGCTACACCTTC
>TRBJ2-7|TRBV7-8|TRBD2|16|-
CASSFGTSGGIYEQYF
TGTGCCAGCAGCTTCGGGACTAGCGGGGGGATCTACGAGCAGTACTTC
>TRBJ2-1|TRBV27|-|15|-
CASSSPGLPGNEQFF
TGTGCCAGCAGTTCTCCCGGCCTCCCGGGGAATGAGCAGTTCTTC
>TRBJ1-5|TRBV5-1|-|13|few
CASSYSGAQPQHF
TGCGCCAGCAGCTATTCAGGGGCGCAGCCCCAGCATTTT
>TRBJ2-4|TRBV4-1|-|16|-
CASSQGGVGAKNIQYF
TGCGCCAGCAGCCAAGGGGGGGTAGGGGCCAAAAACATTCAGTACTTC
>TRBJ1-6|TRBV5-1|-|16|-
CASSRIPGTSDSPLHF
TGCGCCAGCAGCCGGATACCCGGGACTAGTGATTCACCCCTCCACTTT
>TRBJ2-1|TRBV7-3|-|14|-
CASSLLPAANEQFF
TGTGCCAGCAGCTTACTTCCCGCGGCCAATGAGCAGTTCTTC
>TRBJ2-3|TRBV2|-|14|few
CASNRQESTDTQYF
TGTGCCAGCAACCGACAGGAAAGCACAGATACGCAGTATTTT
>TRBJ2-4|TRBV7-9|-|12|-
CASSPQGGIQYF
TGTGCCAGTTCGCCCCAAGGGGGCATTCAGTACTTC
>TRBJ2-3|TRBV18|-|14|-
CASSPARGPDTQYF
TGTGCCAGCTCACCGGCTCGAGGGCCAGATACGCAGTATTTT
>TRBJ2-4|TRBV20-1|-|11|-
CSAREINIQYF
TGCAGTGCTAGAGAGATCAACATTCAGTACTTC
>TRBJ1-5|TRBV6-6|TRBD1|13|few
CASSDRGNQPQHF
TGTGCCAGCAGCGACAGGGGGAACCAGCCCCAGCATTTT
>TRBJ2-3|TRBV29-1|TRBD1|14|-
CSGDGTGDTDTQYF
TGCAGCGGGGACGGGACAGGGGACACAGATACGCAGTATTTT
>TRBJ2-3|TRBV29-1|-|12|once
CSVHVAGGTQYF
TGCAGCGTACATGTGGCCGGCGGTACGCAGTATTTT
>TRBJ2-1|TRBV29-1|-|10|-
CSVKNNEQFF
TGCAGCGTCAAAAACAATGAGCAGTTCTTC
>TRBJ2-2|TRBV5-1|-|15|-
CASSLRRANTGELFF
TGCGCCAGCAGCTTGCGGAGGGCGAACACCGGGGAGCTGTTTTTT
>TRBJ2-1|TRBV29-1|-|17|-
CSAPRAGNGNSYNEQFF
TGCAGCGCTCCCCGGGCAGGAAACGGCAACTCCTACAATGAGCAGTTCTTC